One and the same sample provided the 18 T cell receptor beta chains below, sequenced in a study of breast tumors, draining lymph nodes, adjacent tissues (dated by TCRdb to 2016 to 2017). Receptors were amplified or captured by multiplex PCR. The sample was run on an Illumina HiSeq 2000. TCRdb's own reprocessing of the public reads used fastp at Q25 and MiXCR and kept productive beta chains. Merged by CDR3 protein, the rows form single entries marked with the most common genes and DNA. The sample yields about 35,000 distinct CDR3 sequences; 35% to 45% were counted once. Approximately 10% of the sample rests with the top ten. The sample consisted of breast tumor tissue. These TCRs come from a female donor with breast cancer. Some clones in this sample may be carry-over from other donors' samples.

Of note for this clonotype: One end of the junction varies from germline; a read error may be responsible. The gene calls are TRBV6-5 and TRBJ2-7; possibly TRBD1 for D (5 bases). The CDR3 has 15 residues. Germline V CDR1 and CDR2: MNHEY, SVGAGI. The CDR3 region has the DNA TGTGCCAGCAGTTACTCGAGGTGGGGCTCCTACGAGCAGTGCTTC. This codes for CASSYSRWGSYEQCF.

This clonotype was counted ten times or more. This chain connects TRBV11-3 to TRBJ1-5; D is unresolved. Germline CDR1 SGHNT, CDR2 YENEEA. The CDR3 loop spans 13 amino acids. Trimming pared 1 base from V and 7 bases from J, leaving 8 bases between. The CDR3 nucleotides are TGTGCCAGCAGCTTAGGTTCTGGACAGCCCCAGCATTTT. This sequence encodes CASSLGSGQPQHF. The full variable domain, its missing parts supplied by reference TRBV11-3 and TRBJ1-5, is EAGVVQSPRYKIIEKKQPVAFWCNPISGHNTLYWYLQNLGQGPELLIRYENEEAVDDSQLPKDRFSAERLKGVDSTLKIQPAELGDSAVYLCASSLGSGQPQHFGDGTRLSIL.

A remark on this clonotype: The limits of the CDR3 on the DNA are not certain, so only TCRdb's listed CDR3 is given. V gene TRBV7-2 combines with J gene TRBJ2-5; no check of the table's D call, TRBD1, against the DNA was made. Per germline, CDR1 SGHTA and CDR2 FQGNSA. From its first to its last residue, the CDR3 has 22 amino acids. The CDR3 sequence: CASSTGTGGYEELFFGSGTQYF.

This clonotype was counted many times. The chain is built from TRBV9 and TRBJ2-3; D gene unclear. The CDR3 sequence is 14 residues long. In germline, CDR1 is SGDLS, CDR2 YYNGEE. Trimming stripped 0 bases from V and 3 bases from J, with 8 bases between. This CDR3 reads CASSVAGQTDTQYF. In DNA form, the CDR3 reads TGTGCCAGCAGCGTAGCTGGGCAGACAGATACGCAGTATTTT.

Many counts were recorded for this clonotype. This sequence joins TRBV4-1 and TRBJ2-2; 7 bases align to TRBD1. Losses at the gene ends were 0 bases for V and 5 bases for J; bases not matched to a gene: 3. The CDR3 loop spans 15 amino acids. Germline CDR1 reads MGHRA; CDR2 reads YSYEKL. The CDR3 region has the DNA TGCGCCAGCAGCCAAGAGGGACAGAAAACCGGGGAGCTGTTTTTT. Encoded protein: CASSQEGQKTGELFF.

In its sample, this clonotype is medium-sized. This chain uses TRBV4-3 with TRBJ2-1; either TRBD1 or TRBD2 may supply D (5 bases each). V was cut by 1 base and J by 12 bases, with 13 bases left in between. Germline V lookup: CDR1 LGHNA, CDR2 YSLEER. The CDR3 has 13 residues. The CDR3 loop is CASSQVGGQTQFF. In nucleotides, the CDR3 is TGCGCCAGCAGCCAAGTAGGAGGACAAACGCAGTTCTTC.

By proportion, this clonotype is large (0.1 to 1%). The chain combines TRBV24-1 with TRBJ2-3; the match to TRBD1 covers 11 bases. The CDR3 totals 16 residues. Germline V gene data show CDR1 as KGHDR and CDR2 as SFDVKD. Trimming took 4 bases from V and 4 from J; bases not matched to a gene: 6. The CDR3 reads CATSDLGQGVSDTQYF. In DNA form, the CDR3 reads TGTGCCACCAGTGACCTGGGACAGGGGGTCTCAGATACGCAGTATTTT.

At least ten counts were recorded for this clonotype. This chain uses TRBV28 with TRBJ2-7; no clear D. This CDR3 comprises 12 residues. V was shortened by 5 bases and J by 4 bases, with 9 bases between the two germline ends. Per germline, CDR1 MDHEN and CDR2 SYDVKM. The DNA of the CDR3 is TGTGCCAGCAGTCCCGAGCGTTACGAGCAGTACTTC. It translates to CASSPERYEQYF.

This clonotype was recorded at least ten times. V is TRBV20-1 and J is TRBJ2-5; 14 nucleotides match TRBD2. The CDR3 is 21 amino acids. V was clipped by 3 bases and J by 0 bases; unmatched bases: 18. Germline V gene sequence: CDR1 DFQATT, CDR2 SNEGSKA (reference sequence). The CDR3 DNA reads TGCAGTGCTAGTTTTCAGACTAGCGGGAGGGCCAATGCCCCGTACCAAGAGACCCAGTACTTC. Protein product: CSASFQTSGRANAPYQETQYF.

The J gene is TRBJ2-5, the V gene TRBV7-3, with TRBD2 identical over 7 bases. This CDR3 comprises 13 residues. Unmatched junction bases numbered 2, after V lost 2 bases and J lost 5 bases. Per germline, CDR1 SGHTA and CDR2 FQGTGA. DNA of the CDR3: TGTGCCAGCAGCTTACTAGCGGCTGAGACCCAGTACTTC. Translated: CASSLLAAETQYF. Looking up the rest from reference TRBV7-3 and TRBJ2-5 gives the full variable domain: GAGVSQTPSNKVTEKGKYVELRCDPISGHTALYWYRQSLGQGPEFLIYFQGTGAADDSGLPNDRFFAVRPEGSVSTLKIQRTERGDSAVYLCASSLLAAETQYFGPGTRLLVL.

The CDR3 DNA follows: TGTGCCAGCAGTGAATTGTTGACGGTCGGTCGGGCCCAGCATTTT. Its translation is CASSELLTVGRAQHF. The chain has TRBV6-1 and TRBJ1-5; D gene uncertain. CDR1 and CDR2 (germline): MNHNS, SASEGT. The CDR3 extends over 15 amino acids. The ends were cut back, 2 bases at V and 11 bases at J, with 19 bases in the middle.

This clonotype was observed at least ten times. J is TRBJ2-2 and V is TRBV20-1; weak D call: TRBD2 (5 bases). Trimming left V 0 bases short and J 6 bases short, with 11 bases between. The CDR3 runs to 14 residues. The germline gives CDR1 DFQATT, CDR2 SNEGSKA (reference sequence). CDR3 protein: CSARELVSSGELFF. The CDR3 DNA is TGCAGTGCTAGAGAACTAGTATCCTCCGGGGAGCTGTTTTTT.

The chain uses TRBV6-4 and TRBJ2-5; TRBD1 matches 8 bases. The CDR3 totals 15 residues. Germline V gene sequence: CDR1 MRHNA, CDR2 SNTAGT. With 0 bases clipped from V and 5 bases from J, the junction kept 5 bases outside the gene matches. CDR3 amino acids: CASSDSDRAVETQYF. DNA for the CDR3: TGTGCCAGCAGTGACTCGGACAGGGCTGTGGAGACCCAGTACTTC.

This clonotype appeared many times. The V and J genes are TRBV6-6 and TRBJ1-6, with D perhaps matching TRBD1 (5 bases). Germline values: CDR1 MNHNY, CDR2 SVGAGI (reference sequence). V lost 0 bases, J lost 9 bases, and 6 bases lay in between. This CDR3 is built from 13 residues. CDR3 protein: CASSYSRGSPLHF. In nucleotides, the CDR3 is TGTGCCAGCAGTTACTCAAGGGGTTCACCCCTCCACTTT.

Concerning this clonotype: Mismatch with germline at one junction end may stem from a read error. The chain has TRBV2 and TRBJ2-7; TRBD2 agrees at 11 bases. The CDR3 length is 14 residues. Germline values: CDR1 SNHLY, CDR2 FYNNEI. The CDR3 spells CASSARLAGTRTVF. The DNA for the CDR3 is TGTGCCAGCAGTGCAAGACTAGCGGGAACCCGGACAGTCTTC.

In its sample, this clonotype was seen a few times. This chain uses TRBV27 with TRBJ2-7; 11 bases are shared with TRBD1. The CDR3 runs 14 residues. The ends lost 3 bases at V and 7 bases at J; junction bases unmatched: 5. Per the germline V gene, CDR1 is MNHEY and CDR2 is SMNVEV (reference sequence). CDR3 amino acids: CASSFGQGAGEQYF. The CDR3, as DNA: TGTGCCAGCAGTTTCGGACAGGGGGCGGGTGAGCAGTACTTC.

This clonotype was counted at least ten times. The chain links TRBV15 to TRBJ2-7; D is unresolved. The germline V gene encodes CDR1 LNHNV and CDR2 YYDKDF (reference sequence). V dropped 0 bases and J dropped 5 bases, with 11 bases sitting between them. CDR3 length: 14 residues. The CDR3 loop is CATSRDTDRNEQYF. DNA for the CDR3: TGTGCCACCAGCAGAGATACGGATCGGAACGAGCAGTACTTC. The full variable domain, in which reference TRBV15 and TRBJ2-7 provide the parts outside the CDR3, is DAMVIQNPRYQVTQFGKPVTLSCSQTLNHNVMYWYQQKSSQAPKLLFHYYDKDFNNEADTPDNFQSRRPNTSFCFLDIRSPGLGDTAMYLCATSRDTDRNEQYFGPGTRLTVT.

This clonotype is categorized as large. The rearrangement uses TRBV5-1 and TRBJ2-1, with D unclear. Trimming shortened V by 4 bases and J by 9 bases, and 8 bases separated the two germline ends. This CDR3 comprises 11 residues. Germline CDR1 SGHRS, CDR2 YFSETQ. In nucleotides, the CDR3 is TGCGCCAGCAGCACCGGACCTGAGCAGTTCTTC. Protein: CASSTGPEQFF.